This note documents a single T cell receptor beta chain sequence. Its target is unknown. This CDR3 region has 16 residues. Germline V lookup: CDR1 SEHNR, CDR2 FQNEAQ (reference sequence). V was shortened by 7 bases and J by 7 bases, with 23 bases between the two germline ends. The sample belongs to a study of shared clonotypes between healthy human individuals. Regarding the study as a whole: Non-shared clonotypes were found to have lower generation probabilities than the clonotypes that were shared by all four of the sorted-subset donors.

Repertoires were generated with immunoSEQ multiplex PCR, while TCRdb's copy carries only in-frame clones and drops some. This table holds 2 million to 2.5 million clones, over 85% found once. Negatively enriched CD4+ T cells were divided by CD45RA into naive and memory. The V and J genes are TRBV7-9 and TRBJ1-5, with a weak D call TRBD1 (5 bases). The sequence came from a man younger than 35 in good health. Some clones in this sample may be carry-over from other donors' samples. The specimen was naive CD4+ T cells from PBMCs. Noted subset: CD45RA+ positively selected. The CDR3 loop is CASTPLGGSDDQPQHF. In DNA form, the CDR3 reads TGTGCCAGCACCCCCCTGGGGGGAAGTGACGACCAGCCCCAGCATTTT.